This T cell receptor beta chain emerged from a study of graft-versus-host responses after intestinal transplantation. Sequencing used immunoSEQ multiplex PCR; TCRdb keeps in-frame clones, though not all of them. The table records over 85,000 clones, over 85% of them present only once. As to this clone: The target antigen is unknown.

CDR3 size: 15 residues. The V end was cut by 1 base, the J end by 2 bases, with 11 bases between. Germline V gene lookup returns CDR1 SGHNT and CDR2 YENEEA. This receptor was identified in a human donor who received an intestinal transplant. This chain links TRBV11-3 with TRBJ2-5; a possible D gene is TRBD2 (5 bases). The input for sequencing was unstimulated CD8+ T cells sorted from spleen or lymph node cells, taken before intestinal transplant. CDR3 sequence (DNA): TGTGCCAGCAGCTTAGGGGCAGAGGGACAAGAGACCCAGTACTTC. It codes for CASSLGAEGQETQYF.